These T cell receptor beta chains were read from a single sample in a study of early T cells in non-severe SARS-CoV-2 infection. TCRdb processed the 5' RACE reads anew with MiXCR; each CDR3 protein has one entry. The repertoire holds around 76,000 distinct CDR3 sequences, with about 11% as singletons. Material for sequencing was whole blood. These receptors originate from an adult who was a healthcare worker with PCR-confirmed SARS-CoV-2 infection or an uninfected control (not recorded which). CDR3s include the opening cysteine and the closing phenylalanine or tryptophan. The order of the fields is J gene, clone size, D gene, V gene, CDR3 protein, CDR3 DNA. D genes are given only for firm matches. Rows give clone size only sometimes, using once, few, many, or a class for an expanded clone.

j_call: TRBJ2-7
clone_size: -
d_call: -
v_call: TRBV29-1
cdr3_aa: CSVESETYEQYF
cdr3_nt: TGCAGCGTTGAGTCGGAAACCTACGAGCAGTACTTC

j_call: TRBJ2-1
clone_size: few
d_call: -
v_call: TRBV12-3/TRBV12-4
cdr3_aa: CASSFSPLGRKFDEQFF
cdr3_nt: TGTGCCAGCAGTTTTTCGCCCCTGGGAAGAAAGTTTGATGAGCAGTTCTTC

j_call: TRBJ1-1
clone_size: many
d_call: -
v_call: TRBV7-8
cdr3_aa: CASNLVGAAKGPEAFF
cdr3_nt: TGTGCCAGCAACTTAGTCGGGGCAGCAAAGGGGCCTGAAGCTTTCTTT

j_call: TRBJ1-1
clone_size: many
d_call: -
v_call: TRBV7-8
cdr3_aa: CASSKDMNTEAFF
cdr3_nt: TGTGCCAGCAGCAAGGATATGAACACTGAAGCTTTCTTT

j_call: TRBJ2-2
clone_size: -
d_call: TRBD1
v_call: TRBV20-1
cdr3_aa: CSANRQGAGELFF
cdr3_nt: TGCAGTGCTAACAGACAGGGGGCCGGGGAGCTGTTTTTT

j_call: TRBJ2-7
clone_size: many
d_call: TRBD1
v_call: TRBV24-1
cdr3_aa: CATSGRGTGDFYEQYF
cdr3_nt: TGTGCCACCAGTGGGAGAGGGACAGGGGACTTCTACGAGCAGTACTTC

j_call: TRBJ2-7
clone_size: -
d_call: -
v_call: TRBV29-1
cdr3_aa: CSARGKDYEQYF
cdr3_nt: TGCAGCGCAAGAGGTAAAGACTACGAGCAGTACTTC

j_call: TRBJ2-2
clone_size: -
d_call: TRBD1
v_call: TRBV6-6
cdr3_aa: CASRGGSRTTGELFF
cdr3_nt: TGTGCCAGCAGAGGGGGCAGCCGCACCACCGGGGAGCTGTTTTTT

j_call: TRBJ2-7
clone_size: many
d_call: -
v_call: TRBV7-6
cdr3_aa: CASSLVQGSSYEQYF
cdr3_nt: TGTGCCAGCAGCTTAGTGCAGGGTAGCTCCTACGAGCAGTACTTC

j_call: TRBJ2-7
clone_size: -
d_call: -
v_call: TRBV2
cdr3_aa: CASRYPRGTGEQYF
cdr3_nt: TGTGCCAGCAGGTACCCTCGTGGGACCGGCGAGCAGTACTTC

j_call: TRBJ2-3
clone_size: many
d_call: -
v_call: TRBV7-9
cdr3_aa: CASSLGIATDTQYF
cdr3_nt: TGTGCCAGCAGCTTAGGAATCGCCACAGATACGCAGTATTTT

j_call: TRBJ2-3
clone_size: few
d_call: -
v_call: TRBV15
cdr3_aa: CATSRDVRGRTDTQYF
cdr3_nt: TGTGCCACCAGCAGAGATGTACGGGGGCGAACAGATACGCAGTATTTT

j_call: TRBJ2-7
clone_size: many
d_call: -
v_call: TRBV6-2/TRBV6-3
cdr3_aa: CASSYGPTEDYEQYF
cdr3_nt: TGTGCCAGCAGTTACGGGCCGACTGAGGACTACGAGCAGTACTTC

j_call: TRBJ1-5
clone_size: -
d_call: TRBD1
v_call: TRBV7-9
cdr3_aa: CASSTTGASDQPQHF
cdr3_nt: TGTGCCAGCAGCACAACAGGGGCCTCGGATCAGCCCCAGCATTTT

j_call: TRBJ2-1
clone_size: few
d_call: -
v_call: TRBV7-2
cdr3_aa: CASSLAGSPYNEQFF
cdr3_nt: TGTGCCAGCAGCTTAGCGGGGAGCCCCTACAATGAGCAGTTCTTC

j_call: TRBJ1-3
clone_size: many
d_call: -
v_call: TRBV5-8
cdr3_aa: CASSLELGFSGNTIYF
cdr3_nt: TGTGCCAGCAGCTTGGAACTAGGGTTCTCTGGAAACACCATATATTTT

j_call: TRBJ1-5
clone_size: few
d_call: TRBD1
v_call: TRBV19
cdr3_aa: CASSIWAGGDQPQHF
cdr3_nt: TGTGCCAGTAGTATCTGGGCAGGGGGGGATCAGCCCCAGCATTTT

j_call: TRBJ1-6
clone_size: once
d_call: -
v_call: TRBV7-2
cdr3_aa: CASRGGTFNSPLHF
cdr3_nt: TGTGCCAGCAGAGGGGGGACATTTAATTCACCCCTCCACTTT

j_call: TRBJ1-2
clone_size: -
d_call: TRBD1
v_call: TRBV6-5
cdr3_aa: CASRSSGTDGYTF
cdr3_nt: TGTGCCAGCAGGTCATCCGGGACAGATGGCTACACCTTC

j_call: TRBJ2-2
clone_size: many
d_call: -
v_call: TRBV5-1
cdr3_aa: CASSLTGIYTGELFF
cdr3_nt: TGCGCCAGCAGCTTGACGGGAATTTACACCGGGGAGCTGTTTTTT

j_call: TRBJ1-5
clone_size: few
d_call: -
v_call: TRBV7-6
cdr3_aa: CASSPRGGGRSNQPQHF
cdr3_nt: TGTGCCAGCAGCCCCAGGGGTGGGGGACGGAGCAATCAGCCCCAGCATTTT

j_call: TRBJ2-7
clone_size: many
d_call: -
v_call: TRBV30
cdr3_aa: CAWSVDGAYEQYF
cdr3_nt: TGTGCCTGGAGCGTGGACGGTGCCTACGAGCAGTACTTC

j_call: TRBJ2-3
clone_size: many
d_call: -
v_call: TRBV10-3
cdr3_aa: CAVRGDGDTQYF
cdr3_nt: TGTGCCGTAAGAGGGGATGGTGATACGCAGTATTTT

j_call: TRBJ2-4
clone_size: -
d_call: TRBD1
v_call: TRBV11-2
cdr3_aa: CASSPGQGGNIQYF
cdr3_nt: TGTGCCAGCAGCCCGGGACAGGGTGGAAACATTCAGTACTTC

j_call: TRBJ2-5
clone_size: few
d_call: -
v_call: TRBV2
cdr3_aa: CASTAGSFTGETQYF
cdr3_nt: TGTGCCAGCACGGCCGGGTCTTTCACTGGGGAGACCCAGTACTTC

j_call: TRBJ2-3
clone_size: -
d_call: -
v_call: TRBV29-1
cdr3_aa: CSVGDGTSTDTQYF
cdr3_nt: TGCAGCGTGGGGGACGGCACTAGCACAGATACGCAGTATTTT

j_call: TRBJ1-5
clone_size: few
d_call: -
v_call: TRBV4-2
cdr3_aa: CASSQADRGTNQPQHF
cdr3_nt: TGTGCCAGCAGCCAAGCGGACAGAGGGACCAATCAGCCCCAGCATTTT

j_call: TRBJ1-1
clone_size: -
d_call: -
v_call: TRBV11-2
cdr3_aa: CARGGRDGGPMNTEAFF
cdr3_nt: TGTGCCAGGGGGGGCCGGGACGGAGGGCCAATGAACACTGAAGCTTTCTTT

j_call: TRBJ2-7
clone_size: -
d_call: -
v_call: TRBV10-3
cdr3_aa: CAISTAGAQYF
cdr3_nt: TGTGCCATCAGCACCGCGGGCGCGCAGTACTTC

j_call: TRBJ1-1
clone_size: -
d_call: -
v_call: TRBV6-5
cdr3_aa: CASSYRGGTEAFF
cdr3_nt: TGTGCCAGCAGTTACAGGGGGGGGACTGAAGCTTTCTTT

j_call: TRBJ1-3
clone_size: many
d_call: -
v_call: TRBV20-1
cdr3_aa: CSAREGNTIYF
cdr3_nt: TGCAGTGCTAGAGAGGGCAACACCATATATTTT

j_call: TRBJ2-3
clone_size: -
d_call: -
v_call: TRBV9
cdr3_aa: CASSVMFSTDTQYF
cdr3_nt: TGTGCCAGCAGCGTAATGTTTAGCACAGATACGCAGTATTTT

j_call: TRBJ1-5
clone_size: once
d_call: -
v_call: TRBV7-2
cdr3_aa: CASSSPGQGGNQPQHF
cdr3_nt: TGTGCCAGCAGCTCTCCGGGCCAAGGGGGCAATCAGCCCCAGCATTTT

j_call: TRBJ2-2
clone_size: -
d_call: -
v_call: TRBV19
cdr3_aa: CASSPWTENTGELFF
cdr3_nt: TGTGCCAGTAGTCCGTGGACGGAGAACACCGGGGAGCTGTTTTTT

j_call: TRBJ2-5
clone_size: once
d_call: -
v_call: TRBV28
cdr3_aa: CASSLFRQETQYF
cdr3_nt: TGTGCCAGCAGTTTGTTCAGGCAAGAGACCCAGTACTTC